This T cell receptor (beta chain) is from a study of T cells and copy number aberrations in small-cell lung cancer (dated by TCRdb to the early 2020s). General notes on the study: To relate T cell metrics to mutations and copy number aberrations, the same tumor regions underwent both TCR repertoire sequencing and whole-exome sequencing. Tumor TCR data existed for roughly 17 patients, while over 12 patients had TCR data covering both tumor and normal tissue. Summary of the overall study and its limitations: Compared with adjacent lung tissue, tumors showed lower T-cell density, richness and clonality, although the density difference was not significant. The study was limited by a small sample size because surgical resection is uncommon in small-cell lung cancer, and the findings require validation. Every specimen was formalin-fixed paraffin-embedded tissue, a material known to introduce sequencing artifacts.

The cysteine opens and the phenylalanine closes a CDR3 of 15 amino acids. Only the CDR3 DNA stays, 45 bases, in frame from base 1. For this chain, trimming is 0 bases at the V end and 7 bases at the J end, and the number of junction bases without a gene match is 5. Reading the germline V gene (reference sequence) gives CDR1 SGHKS and CDR2 YYEKEE. The immunoSEQ hsTCRB Kit was used with multiplexed V- and J-gene primers to amplify TCR-beta CDR3 regions from genomic DNA. Unique DNA barcodes were added in a second PCR, and the samples were pooled together with a negative control and a positive control. Pooled TCR-beta libraries were sequenced on an Illumina MiSeq with a 150-cycle paired-end protocol. As for the original processing: Adaptive Biotechnologies processed the raw sequencing data into a report containing normalized, annotated TCR-beta repertoires. T-cell density was calculated by normalizing TCR-beta templates to usable DNA, with usable DNA estimated through amplification of housekeeping genes. Richness was the count of unique rearrangements, and clonality was defined as 1 minus Pielou's evenness. Imported from immuneACCESS, the table was reduced by TCRdb to in-frame sequences with V and J called. These copies leave out some clones; in studies compared against another copy, an unresolved V gene accounts for under half, and the cause of the remainder is not known. The V and J calls and the clone size are those of that table, but D and trimming were determined from the DNA. A total of a few thousand clones appear in this sample, approximately 81% of them only once. Over 9.5% of the sample comes from the top ten.

The donors were limited-stage small-cell lung cancer patients whose surgical resection took place in Hangzhou, China, between about 2008 and 2021. Every donor went straight to surgery with no preoperative chemotherapy or radiotherapy, and no donor was given immunotherapy either before or after surgery. In the sequenced cohort of some 18 patients, every patient was either a smoker or a heavy second-hand smoker. Adjacent normal lung was collected at least 2 cm from the tumor margin and was confirmed morphologically free of malignant cells by two pathologists. To characterize T cell repertoire heterogeneity, the study applied multi-region TCR-beta sequencing to resected limited-stage small-cell lung cancers and to tumor-adjacent lung tissue. The AllPrep DNA/RNA FFPE Kit (Qiagen) was used to extract genomic DNA from the FFPE tissue. Notes on this clone: The antigen it binds to is not known. No base quality information exists; no much larger clone differs at one position.

The sequence derives from a man between 65 and 79 years old with small cell lung cancer. Sequenced input: normal tissue next to the tumor. The rearrangement combines TRBV5-5 with TRBJ2-1; 9 of the junction bases match TRBD1. The DNA sequence is as follows: TGTGCCAGCAGCTTGGAACAGGGGGCGAGTAATGAGCAGTTCTTC. Its amino acids are CASSLEQGASNEQFF.